The 8 T cell receptor beta chains presented below share a single source sample, sequenced in a study of T-cell reconstitution after alpha-beta-depleted transplantation in children. Unique molecular identifiers were used to barcode this TCRbeta library. From the PCR reads, TCRdb called clonotypes with MiXCR, one entry per CDR3 protein. The table includes about 610,000 distinct CDR3 sequences, over 9.5% detected once. The sequences come from PBMCs from the stem cell graft donor, collected from the stem cell graft. These receptors originate from a human donor who donated a stem cell graft to a child with acute myeloid leukemia.

This clonotype came up many times. The V call is TRBV10-3, the J call TRBJ2-7; D is possibly TRBD2 (5 bases). This CDR3 is built from 14 residues. Trimming took off 0 bases at V and 3 bases at J, with 9 bases between the two ends. Germline V gives CDR1 ENHRY, CDR2 SYGVKD. As DNA, the CDR3 is TGTGCCATCAGTGAGTCGGACGGGAACTACGAGCAGTACTTC. Translation: CAISESDGNYEQYF.

This clonotype was counted only a few times. The V and J genes are TRBV9 and TRBJ2-1, with 13 positions matching TRBD2. Germline V gene data show CDR1 as SGDLS and CDR2 as YYNGEE. The CDR3 length is 17 residues. Trimming cost V 0 bases and J 6 bases; bases outside gene matches: 6. The CDR3 DNA is TGTGCCAGCAGCGTAGGCCCGGGACTAGCGGGGTTCAATGAGCAGTTCTTC. Translated, it gives CASSVGPGLAGFNEQFF.

The chain combines TRBV28 with TRBJ2-7, with 7 bases aligning to TRBD2. Looked up from germline, CDR1 is MDHEN and CDR2 is SYDVKM. Germline trimming cut 5 bases from V and 7 bases from J; bases unmatched to any gene: 5. The CDR3 runs to 12 residues. CDR3 in DNA: TGTGCCAGCAGTCAACTAGCGTGGGAGCAGTACTTC. The encoded protein is CASSQLAWEQYF.

This chain's CDR3 is CASSSDSSSYEQYF. In nucleotides, the CDR3 is TGTGCCAGCAGCTCGGACAGCAGCTCCTACGAGCAGTACTTC. This chain uses TRBV5-4 with TRBJ2-7; tentatively, D is TRBD1 (6 bases). The CDR3 covers 14 residues. Germline V gives CDR1 SGHNT, CDR2 YYREEE (reference sequence). V gave up 3 bases and J gave up 0 bases, with 10 bases separating them. The whole variable domain, filled in from reference TRBV5-4 and TRBJ2-7, reads ETGVTQSPTHLIKTRGQQVTLRCSSQSGHNTVSWYQQALGQGPQFIFQYYREEENGRGNFPPRFSGLQFPNYSSELNVNALELDDSALYLCASSSDSSSYEQYFGPGTRLTVT.

The rearrangement links TRBV29-1 to TRBJ2-2; 7 positions match TRBD2. The CDR3 totals 12 residues. Germline V lookup: CDR1 SQVTM, CDR2 ANQGSEA. J lost 5 bases, V lost 6 bases, and 3 bases had no gene match. The CDR3 here is CSVLAWTGELFF. CDR3 nucleotides: TGCAGCGTACTAGCGTGGACCGGGGAGCTGTTTTTT.

This clonotype was counted at least ten times. J is TRBJ1-5 and V is TRBV9, with TRBD1 matching over 8 bases. The V and J ends lost 3 bases and 4 bases, in that order; junction bases with no gene match: 0. The CDR3 consists of 13 residues. Germline V gene data show CDR1 as SGDLS and CDR2 as YYNGEE. DNA for the CDR3: TGTGCCAGCAGCGGGACAGGGAATCAGCCCCAGCATTTT. It specifies CASSGTGNQPQHF. The whole variable domain, filled in from reference TRBV9 and TRBJ1-5, reads DSGVTQTPKHLITATGQRVTLRCSPRSGDLSVYWYQQSLDQGLQFLIQYYNGEERAKGNILERFSAQQFPDLHSELNLSSLELGDSALYFCASSGTGNQPQHFGDGTRLSIL.

The chain couples TRBV5-1 to TRBJ2-1; 8 bases align to TRBD2. Per the germline V gene, CDR1 is SGHRS and CDR2 is YFSETQ. V was pared by 4 bases and J by 0 bases, with 9 bases of the junction left unmatched. CDR3 length equals 17 residues. In DNA form, the CDR3 reads TGCGCCAGCAGCGAACTAGCGGCCCAACTCTCCTACAATGAGCAGTTCTTC. This encodes CASSELAAQLSYNEQFF.

This clonotype was seen more than once but under ten times. The genes are TRBV10-3 and TRBJ1-2; 7 bases are shared with TRBD1. The germline V gene has CDR1 ENHRY and CDR2 SYGVKD. Unmatched junction bases numbered 8, after V lost 11 bases and J lost 5 bases. This CDR3 has 12 amino acids. The CDR3 coding sequence is TGTGCCGTTCAGGACAGGAGGTATGGCTACACCTTC. It yields the protein CAVQDRRYGYTF.